A selection of T cell receptor beta chains follows, all from one sample in a study of blood T cell repertoires in COVID-19. Generated by immunoSEQ multiplex PCR, the TCRdb table keeps only in-frame clones and is missing some. The data contain 30,000 to 45,000 clones, around 90% of them singletons. Sequencing was performed on peripheral blood. Every receptor here comes from a man between 70 and 80 years old with acute or convalescent COVID-19. Both conserved end residues are part of each CDR3. The order of the fields is D gene, V gene, clone size, J gene, CDR3 DNA, CDR3 protein. The D gene is left open where the match is weak. Clone size, where shown, is once, few, many, or a class for clones that have expanded.

D: NA; V: TRBV3-1/TRBV3-2; size: NA; J: TRBJ1-5; DNA: TGTGCCAGCAGCCAATTGGGGGGTCCGAACAATCAGCCCCAGCATTTT; CDR3: CASSQLGGPNNQPQHF
D: NA; V: TRBV12-3/TRBV12-4; size: NA; J: TRBJ1-2; DNA: TGTGCCAGCAGTGGAGGGATTCCCTATGGCTACACCTTC; CDR3: CASSGGIPYGYTF
D: NA; V: TRBV28; size: NA; J: TRBJ2-3; DNA: TGTGCCAGCAGTCTCAGGGTAGATACGCAGTATTTT; CDR3: CASSLRVDTQYF
D: NA; V: TRBV5-6; size: NA; J: TRBJ2-7; DNA: TGTGCCAGCAGCAGTGAAGGACAAACCTACGAGCAGTACTTC; CDR3: CASSSEGQTYEQYF
D: NA; V: TRBV19; size: few; J: TRBJ2-1; DNA: TGTGCCAGTAGTATGGTCGGGAGTCATGAGCAGTTCTTC; CDR3: CASSMVGSHEQFF
D: TRBD2; V: TRBV3-1/TRBV3-2; size: NA; J: TRBJ2-1; DNA: TGTGCCAGCAGCCCTTCCTTCGGGAGCGGGGTCCCGTTCTTC; CDR3: CASSPSFGSGVPFF
D: TRBD1; V: TRBV24-1; size: NA; J: TRBJ2-3; DNA: TGTGCCACCAGTAATTTAGGGGGACAGGGCACAGATACGCAGTATTTT; CDR3: CATSNLGGQGTDTQYF
D: TRBD1; V: TRBV2; size: NA; J: TRBJ1-2; DNA: TGTGCCAGCAGCTCGGGACAGGCCTACTGGGGCTACACCTTC; CDR3: CASSSGQAYWGYTF
D: TRBD1; V: TRBV18; size: NA; J: TRBJ2-5; DNA: TGTGCCAGCTCACTATTGACAGGGAATCAGACCCAGTACTTC; CDR3: CASSLLTGNQTQYF
D: NA; V: TRBV23-1; size: NA; J: TRBJ1-3; DNA: TGCGCCAGCAGTCAATCGGTCAGACACTCTGGAAACACCATATATTTT; CDR3: CASSQSVRHSGNTIYF
D: TRBD1; V: TRBV4-3; size: NA; J: TRBJ1-2; DNA: TGCGCCAGCAGCCACGACAGGGACTATGGCTACACCTTC; CDR3: CASSHDRDYGYTF
D: TRBD1; V: TRBV4-1; size: NA; J: TRBJ1-5; DNA: TGCGCCAGCAGACAGGGGACGGGCAATCAGCCCCAGCATTTT; CDR3: CASRQGTGNQPQHF
D: TRBD2; V: TRBV18; size: NA; J: TRBJ2-2; DNA: TGTGCCAGCTTTAGCGGGGTGAACACCGGGGAGCTGTTTTTT; CDR3: CASFSGVNTGELFF
D: NA; V: TRBV21-1; size: NA; J: TRBJ1-5; DNA: TGTGCCAGCAGCAAAGCGCTTTTTCGGACGCCTAAAGGGGGTATCAATCAGCCCCAGCATTTT; CDR3: CASSKALFRTPKGGINQPQHF
D: TRBD2; V: TRBV6-2/TRBV6-3; size: once; J: TRBJ2-1; DNA: TGTGCCAGCAGCCCCCGACCGGGAGGGCGTAGCTACAATGAGCAGTTCTTC; CDR3: CASSPRPGGRSYNEQFF
D: NA; V: TRBV5-6; size: NA; J: TRBJ1-5; DNA: TGTGCCAGCAGCTTGGGCAGGGAAAACAATCAGCCCCAGCATTTT; CDR3: CASSLGRENNQPQHF
D: TRBD2; V: TRBV7-9; size: NA; J: TRBJ2-3; DNA: TGTGCCAGCAGCTCTACGGGCGGGAGTACAGATACGCAGTATTTT; CDR3: CASSSTGGSTDTQYF
D: TRBD2; V: TRBV5-1; size: NA; J: TRBJ2-2; DNA: TGCGCCAGCAGCGAAACTAGCGGGACAACCGGGGAGCTGTTTTTT; CDR3: CASSETSGTTGELFF
D: NA; V: TRBV19; size: NA; J: TRBJ1-5; DNA: TGTGCCAGTAGTACGGACTTCCGCGGACAGCCCCAGCATTTT; CDR3: CASSTDFRGQPQHF
D: NA; V: TRBV2; size: NA; J: TRBJ1-6; DNA: TGTGCCAGCAGAGTAAGACTCGACTCCTATAATTCACCCCTCCACTTT; CDR3: CASRVRLDSYNSPLHF
D: NA; V: TRBV18; size: NA; J: TRBJ2-3; DNA: TGTGCCAGCTCACCTCCTCTAGAGACAGATACGCAGTATTTT; CDR3: CASSPPLETDTQYF
D: TRBD1; V: TRBV6-5; size: NA; J: TRBJ1-1; DNA: TGTGCCAGCAGTTACCTCGGACAGGGTGACGCTTTCTTT; CDR3: CASSYLGQGDAFF
D: TRBD2; V: TRBV14; size: NA; J: TRBJ2-2; DNA: TGTGCCAGCAGCCAGGGGACCGGGACTAGGAGCACCGGGGAGCTGTTTTTT; CDR3: CASSQGTGTRSTGELFF
D: NA; V: TRBV7-9; size: NA; J: TRBJ1-1; DNA: TGTGCCAGCAGCTTAGAAGAGGGAATGAACACTGAAGCTTTCTTT; CDR3: CASSLEEGMNTEAFF